A single T cell receptor (beta chain) is shown here with its context. This sample was included in a study of shared clonotypes between healthy human individuals. Naive-designated CD8 cells lacked CD45RO, were positively enriched for CCR7, and omitted terminally differentiated effector memory CD45RA+ cells. Germline CDR1 GTSNPN, CDR2 SVGIG (reference sequence). V was clipped by 2 bases and J by 2 bases, with 16 bases between them. The CDR3 covers 16 residues. Clones were read by immunoSEQ multiplex PCR, and TCRdb kept only the in-frame ones, dropping some. This sample yields about 1.9 million clones, of which around 93% are seen a single time; around 1.7% belongs to the top ten.

This clonotype was obtained from a man younger than 30 in good health. Some clones in this sample may be carry-over from other donors' samples. The chain has TRBV30 and TRBJ1-5; D is uncertain. Source material: naive CD8+ T cells from PBMCs. CDR3 coding DNA: TGTGCCTGGAGTACTCGTTGGGGAGTTGGCAATCAGCCCCAGCATTTT. Its translation is CAWSTRWGVGNQPQHF.